Given below is one T cell receptor (beta chain) in context. This sample is drawn from a study of blood T cell repertoires in COVID-19. CDR1 is KGHDR and CDR2 is SFDVKD in the germline V gene. The junction had 7 bases not matched to a gene; V was cut back by 9 bases and J by 0 bases. The CDR3 has 15 residues. Generated by immunoSEQ multiplex PCR, the TCRdb table keeps only in-frame clones and is missing some. The data hold around 300,000 clones, with around 90% observed a single time. The chain uses TRBV24-1 and TRBJ2-1; 7 nucleotides agree with TRBD2. Sequencing was carried out using PBMCs or T cells enriched from blood (not recorded which). This receptor was identified in a woman under 30 with acute COVID-19. DNA of the CDR3: TGTGCCACCTCCCTGGGAGGGACCTCCTACAATGAGCAGTTCTTC. Protein product: CATSLGGTSYNEQFF.